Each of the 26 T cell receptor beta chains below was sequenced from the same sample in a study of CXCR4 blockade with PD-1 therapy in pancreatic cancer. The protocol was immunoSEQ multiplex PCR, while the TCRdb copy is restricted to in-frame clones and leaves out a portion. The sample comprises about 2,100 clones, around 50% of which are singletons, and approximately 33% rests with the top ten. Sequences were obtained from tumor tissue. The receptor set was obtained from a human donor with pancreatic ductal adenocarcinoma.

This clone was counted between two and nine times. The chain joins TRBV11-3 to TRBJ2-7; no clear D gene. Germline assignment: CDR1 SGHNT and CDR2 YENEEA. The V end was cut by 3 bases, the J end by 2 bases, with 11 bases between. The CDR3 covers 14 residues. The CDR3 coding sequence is TGTGCCAGCAGCTTGTCGCTAGGGACCTACGAGCAGTACTTC. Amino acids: CASSLSLGTYEQYF.

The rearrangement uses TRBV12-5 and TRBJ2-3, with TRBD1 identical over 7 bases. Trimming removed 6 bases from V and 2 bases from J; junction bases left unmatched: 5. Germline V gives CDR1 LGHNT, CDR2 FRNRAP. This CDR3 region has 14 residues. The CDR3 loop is CASGRDSNTDTQYF. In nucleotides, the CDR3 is TGTGCTAGTGGACGGGACAGCAACACAGATACGCAGTATTTT.

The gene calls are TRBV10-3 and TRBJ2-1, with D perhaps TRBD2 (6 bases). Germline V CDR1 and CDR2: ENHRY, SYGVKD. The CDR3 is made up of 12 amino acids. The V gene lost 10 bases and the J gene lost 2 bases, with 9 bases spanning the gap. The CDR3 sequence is CASGVTYNEQFF. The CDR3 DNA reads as TGTGCCAGCGGGGTTACCTACAATGAGCAGTTCTTC.

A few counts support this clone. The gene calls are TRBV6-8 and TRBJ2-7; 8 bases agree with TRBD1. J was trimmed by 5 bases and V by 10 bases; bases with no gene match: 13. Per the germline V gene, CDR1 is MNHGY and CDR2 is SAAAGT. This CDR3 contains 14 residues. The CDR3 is CATQGYIQGDEQYF. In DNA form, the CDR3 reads TGTGCCACCCAAGGGTATATACAGGGGGACGAGCAGTACTTC.

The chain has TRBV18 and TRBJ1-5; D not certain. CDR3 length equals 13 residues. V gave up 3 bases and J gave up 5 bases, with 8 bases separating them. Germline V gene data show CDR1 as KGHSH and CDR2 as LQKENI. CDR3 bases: TGTGCCAGCTCACCTGGACGAGATCAGCCCCAGCATTTT. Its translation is CASSPGRDQPQHF.

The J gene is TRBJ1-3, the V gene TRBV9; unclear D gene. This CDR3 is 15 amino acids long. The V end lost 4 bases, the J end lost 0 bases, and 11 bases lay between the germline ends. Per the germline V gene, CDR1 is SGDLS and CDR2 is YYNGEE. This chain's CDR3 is CASSFGGDSGNTIYF. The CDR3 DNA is TGTGCCAGCAGCTTTGGTGGGGACTCTGGAAACACCATATATTTT.

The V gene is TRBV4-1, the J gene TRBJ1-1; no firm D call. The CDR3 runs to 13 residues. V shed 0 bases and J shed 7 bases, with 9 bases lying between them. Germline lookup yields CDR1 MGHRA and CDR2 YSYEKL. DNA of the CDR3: TGCGCCAGCAGCCAAGAAGGGCACCGTGAAGCTTTCTTT. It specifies CASSQEGHREAFF.

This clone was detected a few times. The CDR3 DNA sequence: TGTGCCAGCAGCGTAGCGGGGGGGCCAAATGAGCAGTTCTTC. It specifies CASSVAGGPNEQFF. V and J are TRBV9 and TRBJ2-1; 8 bases map to TRBD2. J lost 7 bases, V lost 0 bases, and 3 bases had no gene match. CDR3 length: 14 residues. Germline CDR1 is SGDLS and CDR2 is YYNGEE.

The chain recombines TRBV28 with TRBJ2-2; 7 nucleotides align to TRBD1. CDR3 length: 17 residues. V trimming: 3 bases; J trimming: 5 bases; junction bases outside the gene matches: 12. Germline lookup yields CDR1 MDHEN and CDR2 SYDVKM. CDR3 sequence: CASSLSGTEVGTGELFF. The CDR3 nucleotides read TGTGCCAGCAGTTTGTCCGGGACAGAAGTTGGGACCGGGGAGCTGTTTTTT.

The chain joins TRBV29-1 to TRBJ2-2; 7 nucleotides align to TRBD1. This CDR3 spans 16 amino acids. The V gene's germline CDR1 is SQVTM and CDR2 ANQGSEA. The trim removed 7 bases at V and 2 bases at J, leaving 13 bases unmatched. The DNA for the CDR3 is TGCAGCGCTACAAAAATGACAGGGACCAACACCGGGGAGCTGTTTTTT. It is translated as CSATKMTGTNTGELFF.

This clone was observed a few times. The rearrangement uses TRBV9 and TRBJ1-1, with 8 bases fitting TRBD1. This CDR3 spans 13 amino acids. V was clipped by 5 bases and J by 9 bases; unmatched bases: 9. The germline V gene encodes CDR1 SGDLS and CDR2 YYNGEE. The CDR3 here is CASSEAQGAQAFF. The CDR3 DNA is TGTGCCAGCAGTGAAGCCCAGGGGGCGCAAGCTTTCTTT.

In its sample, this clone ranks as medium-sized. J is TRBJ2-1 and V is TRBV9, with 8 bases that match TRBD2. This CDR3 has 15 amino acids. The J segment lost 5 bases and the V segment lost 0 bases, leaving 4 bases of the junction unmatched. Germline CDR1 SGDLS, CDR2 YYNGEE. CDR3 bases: TGTGCCAGCAGCGTAGCTCGGGGGGGAGACAATGAGCAGTTCTTC. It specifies CASSVARGGDNEQFF.

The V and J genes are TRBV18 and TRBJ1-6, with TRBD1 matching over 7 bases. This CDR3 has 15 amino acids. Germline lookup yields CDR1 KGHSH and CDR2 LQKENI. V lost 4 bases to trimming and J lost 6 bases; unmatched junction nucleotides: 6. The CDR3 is CASSQRQGSNSPLHF. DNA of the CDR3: TGTGCCAGCTCACAACGACAGGGTAGTAATTCACCCCTCCACTTT.

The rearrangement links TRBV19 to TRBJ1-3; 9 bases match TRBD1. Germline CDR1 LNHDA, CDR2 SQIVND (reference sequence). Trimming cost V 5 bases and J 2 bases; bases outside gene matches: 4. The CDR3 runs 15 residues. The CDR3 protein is CASSFRTGAGNTIYF. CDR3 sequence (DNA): TGTGCCAGTAGTTTCCGGACAGGGGCTGGAAACACCATATATTTT.

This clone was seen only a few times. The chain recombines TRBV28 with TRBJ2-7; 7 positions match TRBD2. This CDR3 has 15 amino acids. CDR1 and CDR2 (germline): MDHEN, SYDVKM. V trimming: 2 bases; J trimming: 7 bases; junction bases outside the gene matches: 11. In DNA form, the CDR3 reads TGTGCCAGCAGTTTACCCACTGGCGGGGGTAGGGAGCAGTACTTC. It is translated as CASSLPTGGGREQYF.

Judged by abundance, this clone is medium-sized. The CDR3 is CASTDSTRSSYEQYF. The CDR3 bases are TGTGCCAGCACCGACAGTACCAGGTCCTCCTACGAGCAGTACTTC. The chain employs TRBV6-8 and TRBJ2-7; D may be TRBD1 (5 bases). Trimming left V 7 bases short and J 0 bases short, with 16 bases between. CDR1 and CDR2 (germline): MNHGY, SAAAGT. The CDR3 is 15 residues long.

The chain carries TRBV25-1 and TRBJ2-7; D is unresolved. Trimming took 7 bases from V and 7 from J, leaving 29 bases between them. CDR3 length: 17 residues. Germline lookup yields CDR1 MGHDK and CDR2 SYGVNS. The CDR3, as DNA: TGTGCCAGCAATGTGTCAGAAACTCGACTTCCATCATATGAGCAGTACTTC. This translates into CASNVSETRLPSYEQYF.

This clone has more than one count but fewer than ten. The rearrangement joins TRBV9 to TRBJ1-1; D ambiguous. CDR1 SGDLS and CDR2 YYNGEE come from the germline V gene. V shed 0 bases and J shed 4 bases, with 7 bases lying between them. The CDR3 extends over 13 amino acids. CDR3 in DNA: TGTGCCAGCAGCGTAGAGGAGGGCACTGAAGCTTTCTTT. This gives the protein CASSVEEGTEAFF.

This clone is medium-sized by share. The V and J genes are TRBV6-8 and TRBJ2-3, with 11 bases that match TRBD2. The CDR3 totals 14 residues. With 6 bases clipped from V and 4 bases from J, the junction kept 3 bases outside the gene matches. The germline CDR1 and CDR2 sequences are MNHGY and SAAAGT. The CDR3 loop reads CASRTSGDADTQYF. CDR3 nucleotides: TGTGCCAGCAGGACTAGCGGGGACGCAGATACGCAGTATTTT.

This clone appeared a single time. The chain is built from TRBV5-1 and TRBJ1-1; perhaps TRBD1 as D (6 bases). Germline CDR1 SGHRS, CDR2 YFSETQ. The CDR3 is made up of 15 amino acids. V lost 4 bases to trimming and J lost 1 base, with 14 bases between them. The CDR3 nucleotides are TGCGCCAGCAGCCCCCGCGAGGGGGGGAACACTGAAGCTTTCTTT. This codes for CASSPREGGNTEAFF.

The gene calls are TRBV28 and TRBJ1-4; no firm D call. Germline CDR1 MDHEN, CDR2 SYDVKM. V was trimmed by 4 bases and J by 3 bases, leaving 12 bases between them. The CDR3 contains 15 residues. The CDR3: CASSSPDSSNEKLFF. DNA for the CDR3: TGTGCCAGCAGTTCCCCGGACTCCTCTAATGAAAAACTGTTTTTT.

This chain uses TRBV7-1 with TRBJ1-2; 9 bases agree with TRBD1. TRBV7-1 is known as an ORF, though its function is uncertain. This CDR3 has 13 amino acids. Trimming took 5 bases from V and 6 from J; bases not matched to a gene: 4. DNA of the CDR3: TGTGCCAGCAGCACCAGGACAGGGGATGGCTACACCTTC. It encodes CASSTRTGDGYTF.

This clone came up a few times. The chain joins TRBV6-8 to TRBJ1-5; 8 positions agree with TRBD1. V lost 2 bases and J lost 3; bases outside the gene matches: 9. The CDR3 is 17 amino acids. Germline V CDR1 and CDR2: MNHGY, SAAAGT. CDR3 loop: CASSYRQGARDNQPQHF. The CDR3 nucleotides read TGTGCCAGCAGTTACCGGCAGGGGGCCAGGGACAATCAGCCCCAGCATTTT.

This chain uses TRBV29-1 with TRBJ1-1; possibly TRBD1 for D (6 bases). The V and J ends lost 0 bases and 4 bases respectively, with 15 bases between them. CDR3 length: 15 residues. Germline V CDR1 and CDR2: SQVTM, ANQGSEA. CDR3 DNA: TGCAGCGTTGAAGAGGGGCAGGGGAGGTTCACTGAAGCTTTCTTT. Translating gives CSVEEGQGRFTEAFF.

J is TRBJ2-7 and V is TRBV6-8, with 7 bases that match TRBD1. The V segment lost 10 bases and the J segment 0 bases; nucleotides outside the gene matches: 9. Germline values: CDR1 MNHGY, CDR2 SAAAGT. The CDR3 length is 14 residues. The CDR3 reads CAIRYGTDSYEQYF. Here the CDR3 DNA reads TGTGCCATCCGGTACGGGACAGACTCCTACGAGCAGTACTTC.

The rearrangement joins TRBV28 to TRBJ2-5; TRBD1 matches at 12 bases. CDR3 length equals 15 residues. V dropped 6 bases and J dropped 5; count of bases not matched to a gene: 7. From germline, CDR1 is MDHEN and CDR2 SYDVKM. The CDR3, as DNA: TGTGCCAGCAGGAGGGGACAGGGGGCGGCTGAGACCCAGTACTTC. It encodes CASRRGQGAAETQYF.